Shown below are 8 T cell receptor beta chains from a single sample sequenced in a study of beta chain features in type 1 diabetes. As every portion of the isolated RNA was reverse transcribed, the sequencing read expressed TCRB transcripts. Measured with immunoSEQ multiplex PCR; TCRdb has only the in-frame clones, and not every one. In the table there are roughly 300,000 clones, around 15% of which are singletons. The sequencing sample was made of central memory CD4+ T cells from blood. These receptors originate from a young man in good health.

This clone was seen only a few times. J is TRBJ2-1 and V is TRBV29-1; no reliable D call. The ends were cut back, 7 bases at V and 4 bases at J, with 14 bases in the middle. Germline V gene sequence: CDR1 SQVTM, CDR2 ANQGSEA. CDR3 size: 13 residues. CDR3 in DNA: TGCAGCGCTCTTCACCCGGTTTACAATGAGCAGTTCTTC. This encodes CSALHPVYNEQFF.

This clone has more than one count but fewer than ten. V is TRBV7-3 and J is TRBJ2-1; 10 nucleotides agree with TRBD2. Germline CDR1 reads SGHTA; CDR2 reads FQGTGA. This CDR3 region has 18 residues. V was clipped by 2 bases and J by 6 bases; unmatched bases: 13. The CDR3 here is CASSLAIPLSGRGNEQFF. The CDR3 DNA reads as TGTGCCAGCAGCTTAGCGATCCCCCTGAGCGGGAGGGGCAATGAGCAGTTCTTC.

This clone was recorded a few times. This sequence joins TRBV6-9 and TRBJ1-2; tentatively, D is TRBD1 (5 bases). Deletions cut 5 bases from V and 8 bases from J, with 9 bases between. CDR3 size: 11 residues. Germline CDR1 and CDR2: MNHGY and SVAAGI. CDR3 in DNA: TGTGCCAGCAGTCCAGGGTGGGGCTACACCTTC. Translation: CASSPGWGYTF.

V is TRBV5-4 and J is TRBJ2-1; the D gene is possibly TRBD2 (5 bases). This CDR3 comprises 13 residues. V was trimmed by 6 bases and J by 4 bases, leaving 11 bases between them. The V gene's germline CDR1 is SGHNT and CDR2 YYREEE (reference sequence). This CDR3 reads CASNHRGYNEQFF. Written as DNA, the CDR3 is TGTGCCAGCAACCATCGGGGTTACAATGAGCAGTTCTTC. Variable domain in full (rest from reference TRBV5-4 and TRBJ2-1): ETGVTQSPTHLIKTRGQQVTLRCSSQSGHNTVSWYQQALGQGPQFIFQYYREEENGRGNFPPRFSGLQFPNYSSELNVNALELDDSALYLCASNHRGYNEQFFGPGTRLTVL.

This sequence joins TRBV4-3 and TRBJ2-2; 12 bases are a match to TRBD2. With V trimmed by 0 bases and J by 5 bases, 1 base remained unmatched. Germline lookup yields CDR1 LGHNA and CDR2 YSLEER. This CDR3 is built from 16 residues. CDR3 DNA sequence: TGCGCCAGCAGCCAAGAGGGGACTAGCGGGACCGGGGAGCTGTTTTTT. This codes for CASSQEGTSGTGELFF.

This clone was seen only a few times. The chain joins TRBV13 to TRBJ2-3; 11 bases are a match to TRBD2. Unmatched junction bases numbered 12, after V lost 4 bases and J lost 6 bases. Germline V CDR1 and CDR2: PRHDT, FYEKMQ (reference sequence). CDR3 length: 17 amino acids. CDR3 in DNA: TGTGCCAGCAGCTCCCACCCACTTAGCGGGGGGGCCGATACGCAGTATTTT. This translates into CASSSHPLSGGADTQYF.

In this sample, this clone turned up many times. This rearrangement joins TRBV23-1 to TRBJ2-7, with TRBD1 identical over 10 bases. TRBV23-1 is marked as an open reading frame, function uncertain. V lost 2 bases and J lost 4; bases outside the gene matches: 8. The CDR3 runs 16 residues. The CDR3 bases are TGCGCCAGCAGTCAACCACCGGGACAGGGGACGTACGAGCAGTACTTC. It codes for CASSQPPGQGTYEQYF.

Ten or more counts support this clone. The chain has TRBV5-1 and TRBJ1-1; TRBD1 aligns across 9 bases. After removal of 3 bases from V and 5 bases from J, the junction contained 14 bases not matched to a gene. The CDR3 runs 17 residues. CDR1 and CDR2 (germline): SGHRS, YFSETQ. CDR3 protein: CASSSVPGQGWKTEAFF. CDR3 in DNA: TGCGCCAGCAGCTCAGTCCCGGGACAGGGATGGAAGACTGAAGCTTTCTTT.